This T cell receptor (beta chain) is from a study of T cell responses to AZD1222 COVID-19 vaccine. Whether given at about 4 or about 12 weeks, second doses were pooled. The table lists this clone with a few counts. Its specificity is not known. Study-wide findings and caveats: An increase in Spike-specific TCR breadth and depth was observed after two AZD1222 doses. Clonal diversity may have been underestimated, and the donors were mostly white British, with more females than males. At 160-218 and 743-854, vaccine-associated CD4 TCRs were dominant, and they spanned spike.

This table comes from immunoSEQ multiplex PCR, and its TCRdb copy is limited to in-frame clones, with some not included. The sample shows more than 85,000 clones, roughly 93% of them seen only once. The V end was cut by 5 bases, the J end by 10 bases, with 21 bases between. The CDR3 extends over 16 amino acids. In germline, CDR1 is SGHTA, CDR2 FQGNSA. This material consisted of peripheral blood, taken 28 days after the second AZD1222 dose. The chain recombines TRBV7-2 with TRBJ1-6, with no clear D. This clonotype originated in an adult who received the AZD1222 COVID-19 vaccine. The CDR3 sequence: CASSPQEGLSLSPLHF. CDR3 nucleotides: TGTGCCAGCAGCCCTCAAGAGGGTCTGTCTCTGTCACCCCTCCACTTT. The whole variable domain, filled in from reference TRBV7-2 and TRBJ1-6, reads GAGVSQSPSNKVTEKGKDVELRCDPISGHTALYWYRQSLGQGLEFLIYFQGNSAPDKSGLPSDRFSAERTGGSVSTLTIQRTQQEDSAVYLCASSPQEGLSLSPLHFGNGTRLTVT.